This T cell receptor beta chain was observed in a study of T cells in localized non-small cell lung cancer. Study conclusions and caveats: Longer overall survival was linked to higher blood T cell density.

V lost 5 bases and J lost 8, with 13 bases in between. The germline V gene encodes CDR1 GTSNPN and CDR2 SVGIG (reference sequence). The CDR3 has 13 residues. On this clone itself: Its antigen is unknown.

The table came from immunoSEQ multiplex PCR; TCRdb's copy has only in-frame clones and leaves some out. The sample has about 14,000 clones; approximately 30% are singletons. The rearrangement uses TRBV30 and TRBJ1-6; perhaps TRBD1 as D (5 bases). Material: lung tumor tissue, obtained before any cancer treatment. This sequence originates from a female donor aged 60 or older with stage I lung adenocarcinoma. The CDR3 protein is CAWGAGNYSPLHF. In nucleotides, the CDR3 is TGTGCCTGGGGGGCCGGTAACTATTCACCCCTCCACTTT.